This TCR beta chain originates from a study of T cells after yellow fever vaccination. Across the whole study: Any fraction with a low cell number was prepared using SMART-Seq v4 Ultra Low Input.

Germline assignment: CDR1 SNHLY and CDR2 FYNNEI. This CDR3 has 14 residues. After removal of 6 bases from V and 6 bases from J, the junction contained 10 bases not matched to a gene. Whole-study results and caveats: Overall, a small share of clonotypes was seen in both CD4 and CD8 compartments. Abundant clonotypes (contaminants from the bulk population) could be present in FACS-sorted repertoires. The secondary response peaked faster, at day 5 versus 15, but was weaker.

This clonotype was detected only a few times. Antigen unknown. TCRdb re-analysed the 5' RACE reads in MiXCR, keeping a single row per CDR3 protein. The table has approximately 580,000 distinct CDR3 sequences, roughly a sixth seen once. The J gene is TRBJ2-7, the V gene TRBV2, with 8 bases identical to TRBD1. The receptor was derived from a man aged 18 to 29 who received the YFV17D yellow fever vaccine. This specimen was PBMCs, taken roughly 5 days after the first yellow fever vaccination. CDR3 amino acids: CASRQGEFSGEQYF. In DNA form, the CDR3 reads TGTGCCAGCAGACAGGGGGAATTTTCGGGCGAGCAGTACTTC.